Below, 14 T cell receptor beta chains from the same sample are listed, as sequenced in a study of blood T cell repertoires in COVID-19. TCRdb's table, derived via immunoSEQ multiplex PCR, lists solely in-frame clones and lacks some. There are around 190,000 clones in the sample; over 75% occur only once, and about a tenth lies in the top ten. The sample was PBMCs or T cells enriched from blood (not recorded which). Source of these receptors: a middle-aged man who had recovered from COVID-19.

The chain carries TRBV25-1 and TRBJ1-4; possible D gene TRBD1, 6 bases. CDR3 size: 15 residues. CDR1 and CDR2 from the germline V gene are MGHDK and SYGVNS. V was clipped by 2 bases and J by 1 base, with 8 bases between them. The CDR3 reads CASSEPGVTNEKLFF. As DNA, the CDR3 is TGTGCCAGCAGTGAACCAGGGGTAACTAATGAAAAACTGTTTTTT.

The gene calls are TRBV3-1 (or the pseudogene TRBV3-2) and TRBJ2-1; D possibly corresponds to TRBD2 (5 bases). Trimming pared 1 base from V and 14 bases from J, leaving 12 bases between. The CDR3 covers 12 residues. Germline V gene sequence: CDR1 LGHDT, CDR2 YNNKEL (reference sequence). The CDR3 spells CASSQGPGTEFF. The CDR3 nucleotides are TGTGCCAGCAGCCAAGGCCCGGGAACAGAGTTCTTC.

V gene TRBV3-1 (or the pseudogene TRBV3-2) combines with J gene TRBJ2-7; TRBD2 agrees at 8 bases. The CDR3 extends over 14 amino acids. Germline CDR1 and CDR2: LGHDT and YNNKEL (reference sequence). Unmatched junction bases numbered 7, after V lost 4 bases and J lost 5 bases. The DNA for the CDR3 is TGTGCCAGCAGCCCGGGGGGGCAGATCCACGAGCAGTACTTC. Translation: CASSPGGQIHEQYF.

CDR3: CASSLVDSLGTDTQYF. The CDR3 coding sequence is TGTGCCAGCAGCTTAGTTGACAGTCTGGGGACAGATACGCAGTATTTT. V is TRBV7-6 and J is TRBJ2-3; perhaps TRBD1 as D (5 bases). Per germline, CDR1 SGHVS and CDR2 FNYEAQ. The CDR3 covers 16 residues. V was clipped by 1 base and J by 3 bases, with 14 bases between them.

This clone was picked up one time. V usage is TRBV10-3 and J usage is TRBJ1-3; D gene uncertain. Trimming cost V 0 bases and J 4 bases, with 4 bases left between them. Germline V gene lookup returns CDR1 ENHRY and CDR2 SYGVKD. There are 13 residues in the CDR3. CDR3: CAISESAGNTIYF. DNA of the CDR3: TGTGCCATCAGTGAGTCGGCCGGAAACACCATATATTTT.

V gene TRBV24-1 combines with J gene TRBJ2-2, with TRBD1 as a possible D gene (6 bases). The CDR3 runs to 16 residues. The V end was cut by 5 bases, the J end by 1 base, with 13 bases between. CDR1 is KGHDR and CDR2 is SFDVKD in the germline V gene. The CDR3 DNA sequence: TGTGCCACCAGTGGGATCAGGGGCGAGAACACCGGGGAGCTGTTTTTT. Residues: CATSGIRGENTGELFF.

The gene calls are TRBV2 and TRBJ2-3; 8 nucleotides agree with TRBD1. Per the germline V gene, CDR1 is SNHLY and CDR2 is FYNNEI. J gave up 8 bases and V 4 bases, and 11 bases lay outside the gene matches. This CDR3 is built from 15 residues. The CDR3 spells CASSGNGQGMGTQYF. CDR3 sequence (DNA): TGTGCCAGCAGTGGAAACGGACAGGGTATGGGTACGCAGTATTTT.

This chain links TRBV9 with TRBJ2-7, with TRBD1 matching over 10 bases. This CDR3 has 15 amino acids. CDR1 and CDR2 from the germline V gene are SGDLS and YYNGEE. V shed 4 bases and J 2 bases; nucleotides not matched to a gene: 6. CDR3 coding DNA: TGTGCCAGCAGCCCGGGACAGGGGACCCCCTACGAGCAGTACTTC. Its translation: CASSPGQGTPYEQYF.

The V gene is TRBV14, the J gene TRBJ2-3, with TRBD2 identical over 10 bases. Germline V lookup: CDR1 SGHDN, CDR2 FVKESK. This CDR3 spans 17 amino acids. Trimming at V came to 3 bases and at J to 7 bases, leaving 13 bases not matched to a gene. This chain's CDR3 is CASSHLPRAGGTHTQYF. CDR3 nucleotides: TGTGCCAGCAGCCACCTCCCCCGAGCGGGGGGGACGCATACGCAGTATTTT.

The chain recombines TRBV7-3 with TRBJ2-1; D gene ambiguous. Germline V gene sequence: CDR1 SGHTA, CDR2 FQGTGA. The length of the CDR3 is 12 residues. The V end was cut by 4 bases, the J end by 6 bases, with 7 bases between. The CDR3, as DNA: TGTGCCAGCAGCTCGTCGGGCAATGAGCAGTTCTTC. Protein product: CASSSSGNEQFF.

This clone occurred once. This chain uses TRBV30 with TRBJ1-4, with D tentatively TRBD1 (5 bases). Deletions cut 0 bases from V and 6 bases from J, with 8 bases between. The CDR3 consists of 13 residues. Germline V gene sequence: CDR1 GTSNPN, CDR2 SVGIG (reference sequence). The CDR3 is CAWSVRTYEKLFF. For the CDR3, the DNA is TGTGCCTGGAGTGTCCGGACATATGAAAAACTGTTTTTT.

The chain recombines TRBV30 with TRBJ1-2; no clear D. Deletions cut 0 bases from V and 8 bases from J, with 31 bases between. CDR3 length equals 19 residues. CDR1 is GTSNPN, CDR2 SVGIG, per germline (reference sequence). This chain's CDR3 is CAWSVRYEVAKQTSGGYTF. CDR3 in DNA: TGTGCCTGGAGTGTACGATATGAGGTGGCTAAACAAACCTCGGGGGGCTACACCTTC.

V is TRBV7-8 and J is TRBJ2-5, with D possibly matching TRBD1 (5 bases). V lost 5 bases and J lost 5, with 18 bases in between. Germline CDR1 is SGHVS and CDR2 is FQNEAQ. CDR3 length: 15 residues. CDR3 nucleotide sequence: TGTGCCAGCAGCCCCCCCCTCGGACAAGGGGAGACCCAGTACTTC. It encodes CASSPPLGQGETQYF.

CDR3 sequence reads: CASSDMAHSPLHF. In nucleotides, the CDR3 is TGTGCCAGCAGTGATATGGCCCATTCACCCCTCCACTTT. The chain recombines TRBV25-1 with TRBJ1-6; D uncertain. Germline CDR1 reads MGHDK; CDR2 reads SYGVNS. There are 13 residues in the CDR3. Trimming removed 3 bases at V and 8 bases at J, with 8 bases between.